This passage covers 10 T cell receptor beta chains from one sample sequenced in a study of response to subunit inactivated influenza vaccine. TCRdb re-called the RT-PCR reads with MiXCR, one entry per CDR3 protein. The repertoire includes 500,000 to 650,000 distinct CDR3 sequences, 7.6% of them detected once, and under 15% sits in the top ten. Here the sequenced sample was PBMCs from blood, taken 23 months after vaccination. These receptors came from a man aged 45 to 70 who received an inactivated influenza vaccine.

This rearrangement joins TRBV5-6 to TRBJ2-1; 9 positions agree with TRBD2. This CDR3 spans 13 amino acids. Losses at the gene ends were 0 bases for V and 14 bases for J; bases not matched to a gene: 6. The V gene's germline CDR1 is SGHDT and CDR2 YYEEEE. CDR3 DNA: TGTGCCAGCAGCTTGGGAGGACTAGCGATTGAGTTCTTC. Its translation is CASSLGGLAIEFF.

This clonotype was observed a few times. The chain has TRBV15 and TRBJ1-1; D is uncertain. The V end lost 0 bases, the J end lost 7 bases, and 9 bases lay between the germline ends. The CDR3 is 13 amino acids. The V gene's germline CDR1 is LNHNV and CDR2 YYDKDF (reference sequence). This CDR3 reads CATSRDPDNEAFF. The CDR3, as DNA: TGTGCCACCAGCAGAGATCCAGATAATGAAGCTTTCTTT.

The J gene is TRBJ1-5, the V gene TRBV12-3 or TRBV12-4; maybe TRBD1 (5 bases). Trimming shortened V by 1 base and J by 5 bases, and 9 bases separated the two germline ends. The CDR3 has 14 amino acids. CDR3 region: CASSLGGEYQPQHF. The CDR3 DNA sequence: TGTGCCAGCAGTTTAGGAGGGGAGTATCAGCCCCAGCATTTT.

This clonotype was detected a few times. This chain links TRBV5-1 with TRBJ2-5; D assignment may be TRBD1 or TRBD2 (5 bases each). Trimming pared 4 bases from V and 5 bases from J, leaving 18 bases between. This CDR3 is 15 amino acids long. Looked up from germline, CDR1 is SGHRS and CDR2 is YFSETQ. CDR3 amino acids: CASSIYPGRGETQYF. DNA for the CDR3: TGCGCCAGCAGCATATATCCGGGACGCGGGGAGACCCAGTACTTC.

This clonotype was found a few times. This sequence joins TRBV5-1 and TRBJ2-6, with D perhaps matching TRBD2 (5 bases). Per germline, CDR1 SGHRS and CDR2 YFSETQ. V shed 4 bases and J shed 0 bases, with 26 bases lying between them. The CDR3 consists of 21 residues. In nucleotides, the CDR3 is TGCGCCAGCAGCATTTCGTCACCCTGGGGTCCAGGACTCTCTGGGGCCAACGTCCTGACTTTC. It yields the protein CASSISSPWGPGLSGANVLTF.

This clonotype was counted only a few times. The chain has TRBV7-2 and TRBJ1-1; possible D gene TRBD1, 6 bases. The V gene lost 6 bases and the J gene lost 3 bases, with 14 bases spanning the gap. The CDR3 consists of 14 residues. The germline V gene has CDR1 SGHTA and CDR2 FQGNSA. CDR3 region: CASSQWTDHTEAFF. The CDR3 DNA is TGTGCCAGCAGTCAATGGACAGACCACACTGAAGCTTTCTTT. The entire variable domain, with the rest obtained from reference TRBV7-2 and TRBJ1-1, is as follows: GAGVSQSPSNKVTEKGKDVELRCDPISGHTALYWYRQSLGQGLEFLIYFQGNSAPDKSGLPSDRFSAERTGGSVSTLTIQRTQQEDSAVYLCASSQWTDHTEAFFGQGTRLTVV.

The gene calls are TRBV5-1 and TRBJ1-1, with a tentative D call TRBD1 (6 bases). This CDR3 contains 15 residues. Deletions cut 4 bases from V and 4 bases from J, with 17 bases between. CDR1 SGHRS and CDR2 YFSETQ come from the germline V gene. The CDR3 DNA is TGCGCCAGCAGCCCCCAGGGGTTTGGGGGCACTGAAGCTTTCTTT. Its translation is CASSPQGFGGTEAFF.

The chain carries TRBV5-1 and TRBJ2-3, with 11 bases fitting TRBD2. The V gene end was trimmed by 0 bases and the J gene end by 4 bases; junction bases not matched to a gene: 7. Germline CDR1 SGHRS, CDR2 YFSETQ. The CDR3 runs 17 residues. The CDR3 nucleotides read TGCGCCAGCAGCTTGGTTGCTAGCGGGGGGACGGCAGATACGCAGTATTTT. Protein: CASSLVASGGTADTQYF.

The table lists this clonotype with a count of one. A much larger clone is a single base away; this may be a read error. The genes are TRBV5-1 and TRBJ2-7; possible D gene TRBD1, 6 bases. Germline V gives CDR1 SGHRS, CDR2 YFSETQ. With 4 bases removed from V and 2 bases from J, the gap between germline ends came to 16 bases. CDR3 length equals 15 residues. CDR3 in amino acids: CASSPRTEATYEQYF. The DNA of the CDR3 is TGCGCCAGCAGCCCGAGGACAGAGGCGACCTACGAGCAGTACTTC. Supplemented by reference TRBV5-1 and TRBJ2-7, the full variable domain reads KAGVTQTPRYLIKTRGQQVTLSCSPISGHRSVSWYQQTPGQGLQFLFEYFSETQRNKGNFPGRFSGRQFSNSRSEMNVSTLELGDSALYLCASSPRTEATYEQYFGPGTRLTVT.

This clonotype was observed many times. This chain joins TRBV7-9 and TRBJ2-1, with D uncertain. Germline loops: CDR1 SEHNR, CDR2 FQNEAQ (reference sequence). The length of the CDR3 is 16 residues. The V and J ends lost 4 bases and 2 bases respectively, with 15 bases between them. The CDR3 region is CASSSPRVYTYNEQFF. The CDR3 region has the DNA TGTGCCAGCAGCTCACCTAGGGTGTACACCTACAATGAGCAGTTCTTC. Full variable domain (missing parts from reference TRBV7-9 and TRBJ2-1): DTGVSQNPRHKITKRGQNVTFRCDPISEHNRLYWYRQTLGQGPEFLTYFQNEAQLEKSRLLSDRFSAERPKGSFSTLEIQRTEQGDSAMYLCASSSPRVYTYNEQFFGPGTRLTVL.